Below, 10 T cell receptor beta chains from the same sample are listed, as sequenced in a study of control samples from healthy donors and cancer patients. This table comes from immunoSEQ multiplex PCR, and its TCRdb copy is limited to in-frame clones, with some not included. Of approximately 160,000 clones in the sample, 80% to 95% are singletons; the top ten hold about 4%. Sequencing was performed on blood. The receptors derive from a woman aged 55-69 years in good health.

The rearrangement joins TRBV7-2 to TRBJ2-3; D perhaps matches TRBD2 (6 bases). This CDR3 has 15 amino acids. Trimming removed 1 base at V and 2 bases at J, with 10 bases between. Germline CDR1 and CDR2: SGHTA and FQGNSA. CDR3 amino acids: CASSLGGEFTDTQYF. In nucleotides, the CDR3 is TGTGCCAGCAGCTTAGGGGGGGAATTCACAGATACGCAGTATTTT.

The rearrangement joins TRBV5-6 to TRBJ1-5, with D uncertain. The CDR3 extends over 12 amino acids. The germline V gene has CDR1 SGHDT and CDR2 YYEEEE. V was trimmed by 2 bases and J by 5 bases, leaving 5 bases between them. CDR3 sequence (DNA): TGTGCCAGCAGCTTCGTCGATCAGCCCCAGCATTTT. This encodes CASSFVDQPQHF.

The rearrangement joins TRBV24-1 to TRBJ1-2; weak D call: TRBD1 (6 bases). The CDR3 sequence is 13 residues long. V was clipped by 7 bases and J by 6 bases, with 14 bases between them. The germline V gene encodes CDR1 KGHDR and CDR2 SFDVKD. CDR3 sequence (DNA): TGTGCCACCAGGGGGACGGGGGCCGATGGCTACACCTTC. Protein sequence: CATRGTGADGYTF.

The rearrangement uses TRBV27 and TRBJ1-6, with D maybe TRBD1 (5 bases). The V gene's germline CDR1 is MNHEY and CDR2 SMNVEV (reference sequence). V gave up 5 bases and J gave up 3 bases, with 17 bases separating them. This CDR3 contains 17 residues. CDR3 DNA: TGTGCCAGCAGTGACTCTTTTGGGGCCAACTATAATTCACCCCTCCACTTT. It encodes CASSDSFGANYNSPLHF.

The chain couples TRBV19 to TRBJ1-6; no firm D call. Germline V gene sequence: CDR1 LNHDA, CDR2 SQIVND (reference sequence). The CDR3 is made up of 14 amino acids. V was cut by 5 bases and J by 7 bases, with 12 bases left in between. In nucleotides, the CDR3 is TGTGCCAGTAGTTTCGCCAGATCCAATTCACCCCTCCACTTT. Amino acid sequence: CASSFARSNSPLHF.

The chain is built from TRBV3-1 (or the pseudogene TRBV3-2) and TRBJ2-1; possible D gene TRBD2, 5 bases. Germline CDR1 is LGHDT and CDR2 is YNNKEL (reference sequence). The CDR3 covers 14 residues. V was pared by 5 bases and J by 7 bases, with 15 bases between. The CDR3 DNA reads TGTGCCAGCAGCAGCGGCCAGGAATGGAATGAGCAGTTCTTC. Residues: CASSSGQEWNEQFF.

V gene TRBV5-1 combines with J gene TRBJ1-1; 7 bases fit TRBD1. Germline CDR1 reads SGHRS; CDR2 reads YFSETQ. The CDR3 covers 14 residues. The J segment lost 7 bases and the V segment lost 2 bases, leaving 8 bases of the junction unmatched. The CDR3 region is CASSFQGGRGEAFF. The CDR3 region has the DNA TGCGCCAGCAGCTTCCAAGGGGGCAGAGGTGAAGCTTTCTTT. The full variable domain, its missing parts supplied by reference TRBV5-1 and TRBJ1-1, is KAGVTQTPRYLIKTRGQQVTLSCSPISGHRSVSWYQQTPGQGLQFLFEYFSETQRNKGNFPGRFSGRQFSNSRSEMNVSTLELGDSALYLCASSFQGGRGEAFFGQGTRLTVV.

CDR3 amino acids: CASREPSGANVLTF. DNA for the CDR3: TGTGCCAGCAGAGAGCCATCTGGGGCCAACGTCCTGACTTTC. The chain recombines TRBV9 with TRBJ2-6; D gene unclear. The germline V gene encodes CDR1 SGDLS and CDR2 YYNGEE. The V end was cut by 5 bases, the J end by 1 base, with 7 bases between. CDR3 length equals 14 residues. Complete variable domain (other parts from reference TRBV9 and TRBJ2-6): DSGVTQTPKHLITATGQRVTLRCSPRSGDLSVYWYQQSLDQGLQFLIQYYNGEERAKGNILERFSAQQFPDLHSELNLSSLELGDSALYFCASREPSGANVLTFGAGSRLTVL.

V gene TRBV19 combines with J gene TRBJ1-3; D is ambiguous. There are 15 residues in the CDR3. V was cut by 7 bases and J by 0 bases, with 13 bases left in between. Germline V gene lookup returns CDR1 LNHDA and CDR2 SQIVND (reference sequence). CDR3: CASIPTFSSGNTIYF. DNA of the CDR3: TGTGCCAGTATTCCGACGTTTAGCTCTGGAAACACCATATATTTT.

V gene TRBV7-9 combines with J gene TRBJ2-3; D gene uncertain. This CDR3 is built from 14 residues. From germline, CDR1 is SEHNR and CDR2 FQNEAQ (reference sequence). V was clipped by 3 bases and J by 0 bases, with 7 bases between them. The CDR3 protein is CASSFDRSTDTQYF. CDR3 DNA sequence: TGTGCCAGCAGCTTCGACCGTAGCACAGATACGCAGTATTTT.